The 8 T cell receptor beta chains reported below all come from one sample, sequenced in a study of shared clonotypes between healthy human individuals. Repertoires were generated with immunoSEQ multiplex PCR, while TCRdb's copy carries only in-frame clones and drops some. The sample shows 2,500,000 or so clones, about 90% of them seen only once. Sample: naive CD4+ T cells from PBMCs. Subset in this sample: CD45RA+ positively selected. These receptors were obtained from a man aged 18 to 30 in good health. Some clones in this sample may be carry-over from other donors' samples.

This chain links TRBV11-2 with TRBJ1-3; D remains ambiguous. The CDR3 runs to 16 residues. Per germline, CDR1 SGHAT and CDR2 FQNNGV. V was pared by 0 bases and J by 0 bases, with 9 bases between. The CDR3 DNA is TGTGCCAGCAGCTTAGAGGCGCCGAGCTCTGGAAACACCATATATTTT. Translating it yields CASSLEAPSSGNTIYF.

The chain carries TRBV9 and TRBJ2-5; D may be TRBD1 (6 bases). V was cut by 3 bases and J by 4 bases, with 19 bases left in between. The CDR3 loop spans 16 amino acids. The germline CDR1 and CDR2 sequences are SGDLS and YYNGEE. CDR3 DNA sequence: TGTGCCAGCAGCGCGCGCCGGGACACCCCTATAGAGACCCAGTACTTC. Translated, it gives CASSARRDTPIETQYF. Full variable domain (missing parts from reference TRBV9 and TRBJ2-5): DSGVTQTPKHLITATGQRVTLRCSPRSGDLSVYWYQQSLDQGLQFLIQYYNGEERAKGNILERFSAQQFPDLHSELNLSSLELGDSALYFCASSARRDTPIETQYFGPGTRLLVL.

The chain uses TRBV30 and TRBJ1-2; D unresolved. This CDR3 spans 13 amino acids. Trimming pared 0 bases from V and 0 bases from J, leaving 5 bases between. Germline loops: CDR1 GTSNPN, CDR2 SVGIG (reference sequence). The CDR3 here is CAWSVGPNYGYTF. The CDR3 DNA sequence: TGTGCCTGGAGTGTTGGGCCTAACTATGGCTACACCTTC.

CDR3 nucleotide sequence: TGTGCCAGCAGCGTAGTAGCCCCTGGGGGGTACAATGAGCAGTTCTTC. It translates to CASSVVAPGGYNEQFF. The J gene is TRBJ2-1, the V gene TRBV9, with a tentative D call TRBD2 (6 bases). The germline V gene encodes CDR1 SGDLS and CDR2 YYNGEE. Trimming pared 0 bases from V and 4 bases from J, leaving 14 bases between. This CDR3 contains 16 residues.

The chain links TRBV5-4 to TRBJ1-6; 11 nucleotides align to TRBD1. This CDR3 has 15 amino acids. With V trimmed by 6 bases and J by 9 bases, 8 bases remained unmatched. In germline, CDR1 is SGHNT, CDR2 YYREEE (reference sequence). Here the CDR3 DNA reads TGTGCCAGCAACACCTTGGACAGGGGGCCTTCACCCCTCCACTTT. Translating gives CASNTLDRGPSPLHF.

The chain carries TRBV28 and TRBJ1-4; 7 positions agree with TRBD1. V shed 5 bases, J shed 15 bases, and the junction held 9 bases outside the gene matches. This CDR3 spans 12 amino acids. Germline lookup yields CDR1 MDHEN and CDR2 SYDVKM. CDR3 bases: TGTGCCAGCAGTCCGCGGGACAGCCTATTGTTTTTT. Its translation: CASSPRDSLLFF.

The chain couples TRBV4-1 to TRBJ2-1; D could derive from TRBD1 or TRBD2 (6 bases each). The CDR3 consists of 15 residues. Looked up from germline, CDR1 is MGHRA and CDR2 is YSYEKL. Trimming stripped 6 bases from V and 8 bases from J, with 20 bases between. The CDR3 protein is CASRELGGRRDEQFF. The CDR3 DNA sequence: TGCGCCAGCAGGGAACTCGGGGGCCGTCGTGATGAGCAGTTCTTC.

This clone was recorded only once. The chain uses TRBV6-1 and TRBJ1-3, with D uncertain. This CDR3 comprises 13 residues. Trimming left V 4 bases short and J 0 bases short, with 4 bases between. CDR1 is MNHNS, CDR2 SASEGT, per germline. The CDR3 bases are TGTGCCAGCAGTGTTAACTCTGGAAACACCATATATTTT. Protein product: CASSVNSGNTIYF.